This T cell receptor (beta chain) came from a study of Ad26.COV2.S vaccination and SARS-CoV-2 variants. This CDR3 has 17 amino acids. In germline, CDR1 is MNHEY, CDR2 SVGEGT. V was clipped by 2 bases and J by 1 base; unmatched bases: 9. The repertoire was sequenced with immunoSEQ multiplex PCR; TCRdb's copy has only in-frame clones and lacks some. The profile shows around 370,000 clones, 92% of them singletons. The clonotype comes from a human donor who had recovered from COVID-19. V is TRBV6-2 or TRBV6-3 and J is TRBJ2-5; the match to TRBD2 covers 8 bases. The sequencing used peripheral blood, collected after recovery from COVID-19. DNA of the CDR3: TGTGCCAGCAGTTACGGAGGACGGGCGGGGGGCCAAGAGACCCAGTACTTC. It yields the protein CASSYGGRAGGQETQYF.